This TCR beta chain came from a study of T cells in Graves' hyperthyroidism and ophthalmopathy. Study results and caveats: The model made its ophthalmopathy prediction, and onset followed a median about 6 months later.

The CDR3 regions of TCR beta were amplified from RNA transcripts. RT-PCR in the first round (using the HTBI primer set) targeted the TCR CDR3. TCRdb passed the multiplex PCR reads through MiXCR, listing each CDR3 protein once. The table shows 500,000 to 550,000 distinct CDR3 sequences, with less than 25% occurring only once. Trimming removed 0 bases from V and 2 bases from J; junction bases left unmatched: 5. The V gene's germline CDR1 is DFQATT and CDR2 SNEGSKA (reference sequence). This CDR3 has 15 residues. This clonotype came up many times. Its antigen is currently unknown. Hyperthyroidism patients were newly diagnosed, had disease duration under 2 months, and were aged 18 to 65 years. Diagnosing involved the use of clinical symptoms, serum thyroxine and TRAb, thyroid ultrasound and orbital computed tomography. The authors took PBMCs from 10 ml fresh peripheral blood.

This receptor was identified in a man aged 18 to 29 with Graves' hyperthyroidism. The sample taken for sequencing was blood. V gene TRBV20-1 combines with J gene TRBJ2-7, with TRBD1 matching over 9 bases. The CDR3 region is CSARDPGQGPYEQYF. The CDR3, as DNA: TGCAGTGCTAGAGATCCAGGACAGGGGCCCTACGAGCAGTACTTC.